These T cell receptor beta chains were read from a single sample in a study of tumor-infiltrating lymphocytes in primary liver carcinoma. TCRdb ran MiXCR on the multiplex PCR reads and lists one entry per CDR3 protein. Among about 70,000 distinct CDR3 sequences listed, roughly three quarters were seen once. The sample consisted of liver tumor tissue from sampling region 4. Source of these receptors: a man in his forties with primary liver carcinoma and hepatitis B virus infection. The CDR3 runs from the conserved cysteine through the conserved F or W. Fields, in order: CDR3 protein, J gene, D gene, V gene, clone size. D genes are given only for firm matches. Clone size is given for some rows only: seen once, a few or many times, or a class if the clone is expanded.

CDR3 protein: CASSLTSGGSGETYEQYF; J gene: TRBJ2-7; D gene: TRBD2; V gene: TRBV5-1; clone size: many
CDR3 protein: CASTVYGGGLETGELFF; J gene: TRBJ2-2; D gene: NA; V gene: TRBV28; clone size: once
CDR3 protein: CATNPPTSGNTDTQYF; J gene: TRBJ2-3; D gene: TRBD2; V gene: TRBV11-2; clone size: NA
CDR3 protein: CASSLSYRGPVKQVRSYYELFF; J gene: TRBJ2-1; D gene: NA; V gene: TRBV11-2; clone size: NA
CDR3 protein: CVSSLGYRDRDQYF; J gene: TRBJ2-7; D gene: TRBD1; V gene: TRBV7-8; clone size: NA
CDR3 protein: CASCGSTPGTQYF; J gene: TRBJ2-3; D gene: NA; V gene: TRBV6-1; clone size: NA
CDR3 protein: CASEGYSGQLNTGELFF; J gene: TRBJ2-2; D gene: TRBD1; V gene: TRBV12-3/TRBV12-4; clone size: NA
CDR3 protein: CASSPRGTRGNEQFF; J gene: TRBJ2-1; D gene: NA; V gene: TRBV7-9; clone size: many
CDR3 protein: CASSQCPPGLAGGEQFF; J gene: TRBJ2-1; D gene: TRBD2; V gene: TRBV4-2; clone size: NA
CDR3 protein: CAGGARELGDTKYF; J gene: TRBJ2-3; D gene: NA; V gene: TRBV11-2; clone size: NA
CDR3 protein: CASSQCYGNSHEQYF; J gene: TRBJ2-7; D gene: NA; V gene: TRBV4-2; clone size: NA
CDR3 protein: CSVAQSNQPQHF; J gene: TRBJ1-5; D gene: NA; V gene: TRBV29-1; clone size: many
CDR3 protein: CASTRWGEDYGYTF; J gene: TRBJ1-2; D gene: NA; V gene: TRBV19; clone size: few
CDR3 protein: CSVAMQATYEQYF; J gene: TRBJ2-7; D gene: NA; V gene: TRBV29-1; clone size: NA
CDR3 protein: CASSRLGAGYTF; J gene: TRBJ1-2; D gene: NA; V gene: TRBV7-9; clone size: NA
CDR3 protein: CASSFTGKYEQYF; J gene: TRBJ2-7; D gene: NA; V gene: TRBV28; clone size: NA
CDR3 protein: CASTLWGANEQSF; J gene: TRBJ2-1; D gene: NA; V gene: TRBV11-1; clone size: NA
CDR3 protein: CASSPRRDDEQYF; J gene: NA; D gene: NA; V gene: TRBV7-8; clone size: once
CDR3 protein: CASSYPESLEQFF; J gene: TRBJ2-1; D gene: NA; V gene: TRBV7-9; clone size: NA
CDR3 protein: CASSLGASTQTDMQYF; J gene: TRBJ2-3; D gene: NA; V gene: TRBV11-1; clone size: NA
CDR3 protein: CARSDGLAGTRELFF; J gene: TRBJ2-2; D gene: TRBD2; V gene: TRBV7-8; clone size: NA
CDR3 protein: CASKSGYPYNEQFF; J gene: TRBJ2-1; D gene: NA; V gene: TRBV6-6; clone size: once
CDR3 protein: CASSLSRTSGIQETQYF; J gene: TRBJ2-5; D gene: TRBD2; V gene: TRBV4-1; clone size: NA
CDR3 protein: CASSSGWPGELFF; J gene: TRBJ2-2; D gene: NA; V gene: TRBV11-2; clone size: NA
CDR3 protein: CSSAGTSGRAQETQYF; J gene: TRBJ2-5; D gene: TRBD2; V gene: TRBV29-1; clone size: NA
CDR3 protein: CASSFRMTGHEQYF; J gene: TRBJ2-7; D gene: NA; V gene: TRBV12-3/TRBV12-4; clone size: NA
CDR3 protein: CTNSKAQNQPQHF; J gene: TRBJ1-5; D gene: NA; V gene: TRBV4-2; clone size: NA
CDR3 protein: CTSSLARGTEAFF; J gene: TRBJ1-1; D gene: NA; V gene: TRBV11-3; clone size: NA
CDR3 protein: CTGSPPGLAVSSYEQYF; J gene: TRBJ2-7; D gene: TRBD2; V gene: TRBV5-1; clone size: NA
CDR3 protein: CAISEDGGPDEAFF; J gene: TRBJ1-1; D gene: NA; V gene: TRBV10-3; clone size: many
CDR3 protein: CASSWGGSTDTQYF; J gene: TRBJ2-3; D gene: TRBD2; V gene: TRBV6-1; clone size: many
CDR3 protein: CASWRTGDMQYF; J gene: TRBJ2-3; D gene: NA; V gene: TRBV6-1; clone size: NA
CDR3 protein: CASSLFRDRGSYNEQFF; J gene: TRBJ2-1; D gene: NA; V gene: TRBV19; clone size: few
CDR3 protein: CTGSQGPGGRDHNEQFF; J gene: TRBJ2-1; D gene: TRBD2; V gene: TRBV4-2; clone size: NA
CDR3 protein: CASSEDIYNKEFF; J gene: TRBJ2-1; D gene: NA; V gene: TRBV6-1; clone size: NA
CDR3 protein: CASSLGLAIGTQYF; J gene: TRBJ2-5; D gene: TRBD2; V gene: TRBV7-9; clone size: NA
CDR3 protein: CASSLLSFSTDTQYF; J gene: TRBJ2-3; D gene: NA; V gene: TRBV11-2; clone size: NA
CDR3 protein: CASSSGQAYKQYF; J gene: TRBJ2-7; D gene: TRBD1; V gene: TRBV12-3/TRBV12-4; clone size: NA
CDR3 protein: CASSPRTAGGSRGYTF; J gene: TRBJ1-2; D gene: NA; V gene: TRBV4-1; clone size: many